The clone carrying this TCR beta chain was observed a few times. Its antigen is not identified. Expressed TCRB transcripts were sequenced because the isolated RNA had all been reverse transcribed beforehand. Clones were read by immunoSEQ multiplex PCR, and TCRdb kept only the in-frame ones, dropping some. The sample yields 350,000 to 400,000 clones, about 16% seen once. The data belong to a study of beta chain features in type 1 diabetes. Whole-study context: Sorted cells from all samples, numbering 107,917,701, were examined. Regarding the study as a whole: For cells with high TCR expression, cDNA sequencing could yield over-representation. Any HLA effect on TCRB rearrangement was left unresolved by small sub-analyses.

The CDR3 is made up of 15 amino acids. V was cut by 3 bases and J by 5 bases, with 17 bases left in between. In germline, CDR1 is SGHNT, CDR2 YYREEE (reference sequence). The material sequenced was naive CD4+ T cells from blood. This TCR came from a woman aged 18-29 years in good health. The chain links TRBV5-4 to TRBJ1-1; D gene uncertain. The CDR3 nucleotides read TGTGCCAGCAGCTACGCCGCGCCCGGAGGGACTGAAGCTTTCTTT. It translates to CASSYAAPGGTEAFF.